This paragraph covers one TCR beta chain sequence. The antigen is not known. This specimen belongs to a study of cytomegalovirus exposure and HLA in healthy donors. Findings and caveats of the study: A further, later analysis showed that HLA-associated TCR beta chains (compared with equally common others) were more clonally expanded. Later analysis demonstrated an association between a missense DCLRE1C variant and TCR beta V- and J-gene trimming.

V was clipped by 3 bases and J by 4 bases; unmatched bases: 7. Germline lookup yields CDR1 MNHEY and CDR2 SMNVEV (reference sequence). This CDR3 spans 15 amino acids. PCR employed 60 Vbeta and 13 Jbeta primers. Generated by immunoSEQ multiplex PCR, the TCRdb table keeps only in-frame clones and is missing some. The sample comprises approximately 210,000 clones, about 80% of which are singletons, and 1.5% to 2% rests with the top ten. Sequenced material: PBMCs. J is TRBJ2-7 and V is TRBV27; 9 positions agree with TRBD2. The clonotype originates from a male donor in good health and CMV-seronegative. The CDR3: CASSFLVAGAYEQYF. The CDR3 nucleotides read TGTGCCAGCAGTTTTTTAGTAGCGGGGGCTTACGAGCAGTACTTC.